Below, one T cell receptor beta chain is given with its context. The CDR3 length is 16 residues. The germline V gene encodes CDR1 SGHTA and CDR2 FQGNSA. The V end was cut by 0 bases, the J end by 1 base, with 12 bases between. This sample was included in a study of blood T cell repertoires in COVID-19. Overall study context: Acute and convalescent COVID-19 samples came from the United States, Italy and Spain. T cells, B-cell-depleted T cells, or PBMCs supplied cDNA or gDNA.

Source study methods: Researchers report that nucleated cell counts were estimated from reference gene primer amplification. The repertoire was sequenced with immunoSEQ multiplex PCR; TCRdb's copy has only in-frame clones and lacks some. The V and J calls and clone size were taken over from that table, and D and trimming were inferred from the DNA. The sample yields about 160,000 clones, 80% to 90% seen once. V gene TRBV7-2 combines with J gene TRBJ1-2, with D possibly matching TRBD1 (6 bases). The receptor's source is a man aged 40-49 years with acute or convalescent COVID-19. Sequences were obtained from peripheral blood. CDR3 DNA sequence: TGTGCCAGCAGCTTAGCGCCGGGACAAGATAACTATGGCTACACCTTC. It yields the protein CASSLAPGQDNYGYTF.